This T cell receptor beta chain was captured in a study of blood T cells in healthy people across ages. Study conclusions and caveats: Correlation between TCR beta diversity and naive T cell percentage was strong.

A second about 6 to 12 cycle PCR used barcoded and J-beta primers. MiXCR, applied by TCRdb to the 5' RACE reads, yields one record per CDR3 protein. The sample lists about 1.7 million distinct CDR3 sequences, 28% occurring once. CDR3 length equals 16 residues. Germline CDR1 reads SGHRS; CDR2 reads YFSETQ. The table lists this clonotype with a few counts. Its antigen is unknown. The specimen sequenced was blood. This clonotype originated in a woman aged 25 to 39 in good health. The chain combines TRBV5-1 with TRBJ2-4; 7 bases are a match to TRBD1. The assigned J gene may be wrong: the sequence end matches TRBJ2-7 better. The CDR3 nucleotides read TGCGCCAGCAGCTTTCTTGAGCCGGGACAGCCCCGCGAGCAGTACTTC. Translation gives CASSFLEPGQPREQYF.